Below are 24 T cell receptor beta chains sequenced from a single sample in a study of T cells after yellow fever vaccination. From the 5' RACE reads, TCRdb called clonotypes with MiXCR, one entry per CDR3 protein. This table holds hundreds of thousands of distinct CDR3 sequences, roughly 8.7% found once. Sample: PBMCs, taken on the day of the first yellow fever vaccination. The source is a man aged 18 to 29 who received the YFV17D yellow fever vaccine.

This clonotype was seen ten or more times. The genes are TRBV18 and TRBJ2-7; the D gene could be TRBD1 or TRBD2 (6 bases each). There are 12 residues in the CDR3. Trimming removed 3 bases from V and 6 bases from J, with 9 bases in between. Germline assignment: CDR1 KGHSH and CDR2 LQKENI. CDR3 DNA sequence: TGTGCCAGCTCACCTGGAGGGGGCGAGCAGTACGTC. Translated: CASSPGGGEQYV.

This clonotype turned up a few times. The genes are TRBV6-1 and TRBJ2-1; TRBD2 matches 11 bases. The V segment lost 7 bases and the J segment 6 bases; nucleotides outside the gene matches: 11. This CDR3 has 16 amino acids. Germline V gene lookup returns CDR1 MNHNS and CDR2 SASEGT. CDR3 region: CASTLSGGDPGNEQFF. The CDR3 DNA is TGTGCCAGCACCCTTAGCGGGGGGGACCCTGGCAATGAGCAGTTCTTC.

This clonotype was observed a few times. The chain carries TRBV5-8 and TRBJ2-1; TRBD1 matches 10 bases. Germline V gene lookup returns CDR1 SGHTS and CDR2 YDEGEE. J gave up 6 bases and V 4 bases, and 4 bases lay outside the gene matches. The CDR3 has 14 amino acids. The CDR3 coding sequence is TGTGCCAGCAGCGCAAGGACAGGGGGCAATGAGCAGTTCTTC. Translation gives CASSARTGGNEQFF.

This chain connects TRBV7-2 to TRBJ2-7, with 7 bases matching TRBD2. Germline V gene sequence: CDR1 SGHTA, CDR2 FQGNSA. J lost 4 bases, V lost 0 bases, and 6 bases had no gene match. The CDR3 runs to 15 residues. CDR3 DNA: TGTGCCAGCAGCTTAGCTGGTACCGGGGGGTACGAGCAGTACTTC. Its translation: CASSLAGTGGYEQYF.

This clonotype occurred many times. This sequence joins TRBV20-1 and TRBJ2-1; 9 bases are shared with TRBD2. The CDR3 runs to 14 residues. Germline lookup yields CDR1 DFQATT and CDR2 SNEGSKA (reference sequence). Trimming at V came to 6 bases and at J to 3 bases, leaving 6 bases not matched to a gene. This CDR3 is CSAPLAGDYNEQFF. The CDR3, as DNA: TGCAGTGCCCCCTTAGCGGGGGACTACAATGAGCAGTTCTTC.

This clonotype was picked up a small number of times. For the CDR3, the DNA is TGTGCCAGCAGTTACGGGACTAGCGGGTACTTTGAGACCCAGTACTTC. Amino acids: CASSYGTSGYFETQYF. The V call is TRBV6-2 or TRBV6-3, the J call TRBJ2-5; 12 bases are shared with TRBD2. The length of the CDR3 is 16 residues. V dropped 2 bases and J dropped 5; count of bases not matched to a gene: 6. Germline CDR1 and CDR2: MNHEY and SVGEGT.

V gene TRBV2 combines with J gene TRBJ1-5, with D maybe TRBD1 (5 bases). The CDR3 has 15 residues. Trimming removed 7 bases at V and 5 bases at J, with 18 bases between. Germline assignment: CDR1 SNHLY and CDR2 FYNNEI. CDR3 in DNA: TGTGCCAGCACCGAAGAGGGACCCCGGCATCAGCCCCAGCATTTT. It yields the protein CASTEEGPRHQPQHF.

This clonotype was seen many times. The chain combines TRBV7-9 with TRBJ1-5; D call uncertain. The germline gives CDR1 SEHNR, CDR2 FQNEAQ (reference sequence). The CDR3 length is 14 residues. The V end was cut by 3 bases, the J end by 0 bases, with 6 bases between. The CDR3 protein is CASSLEYSNQPQHF. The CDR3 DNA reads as TGTGCCAGCAGCTTGGAATATAGCAATCAGCCCCAGCATTTT. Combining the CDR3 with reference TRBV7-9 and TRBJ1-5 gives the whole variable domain DTGVSQNPRHKITKRGQNVTFRCDPISEHNRLYWYRQTLGQGPEFLTYFQNEAQLEKSRLLSDRFSAERPKGSFSTLEIQRTEQGDSAMYLCASSLEYSNQPQHFGDGTRLSIL.

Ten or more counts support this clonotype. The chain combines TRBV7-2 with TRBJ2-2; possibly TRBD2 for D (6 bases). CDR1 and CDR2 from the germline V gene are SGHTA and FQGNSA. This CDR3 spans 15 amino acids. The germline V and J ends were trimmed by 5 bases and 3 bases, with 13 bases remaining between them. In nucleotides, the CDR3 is TGTGCCAGCAGCATCGCCACGGGGGACACCGGGGAGCTGTTTTTT. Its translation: CASSIATGDTGELFF.

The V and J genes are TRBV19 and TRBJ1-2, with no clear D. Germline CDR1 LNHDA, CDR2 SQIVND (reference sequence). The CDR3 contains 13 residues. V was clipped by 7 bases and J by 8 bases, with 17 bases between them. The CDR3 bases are TGTGCCAGTACGTTCCGCAGGACTTGGGGCTACACCTTC. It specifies CASTFRRTWGYTF.

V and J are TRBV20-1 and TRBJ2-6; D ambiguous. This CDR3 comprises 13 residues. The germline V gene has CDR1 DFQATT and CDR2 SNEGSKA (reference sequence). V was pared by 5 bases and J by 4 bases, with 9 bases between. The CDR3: CSAYPPGANVLTF. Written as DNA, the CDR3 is TGCAGTGCTTATCCCCCCGGGGCCAACGTCCTGACTTTC.

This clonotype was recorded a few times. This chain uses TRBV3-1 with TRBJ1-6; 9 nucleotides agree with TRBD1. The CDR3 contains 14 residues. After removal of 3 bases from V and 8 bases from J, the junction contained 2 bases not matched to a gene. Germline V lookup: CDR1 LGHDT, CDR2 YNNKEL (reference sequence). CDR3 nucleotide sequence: TGTGCCAGCAGCCATGACAGGGGGGATTCACCCCTCCACTTT. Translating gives CASSHDRGDSPLHF.

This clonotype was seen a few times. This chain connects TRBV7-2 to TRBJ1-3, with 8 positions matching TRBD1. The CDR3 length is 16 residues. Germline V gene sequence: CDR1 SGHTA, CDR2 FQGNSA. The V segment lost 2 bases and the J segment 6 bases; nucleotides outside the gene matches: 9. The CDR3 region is CASSLPRTGIENTIYF. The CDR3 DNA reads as TGTGCCAGCAGCTTACCCCGGACAGGGATCGAAAACACCATATATTTT.

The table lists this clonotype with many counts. CDR3 sequence (DNA): TGTGCCAGCAGTCCGGGGACAGGGGGACGAGGCTACACCTTC. This encodes CASSPGTGGRGYTF. The J gene is TRBJ1-2, the V gene TRBV7-2, with 11 nucleotides matching TRBD1. Germline CDR1 and CDR2: SGHTA and FQGNSA. The CDR3 sequence is 14 residues long. V trimming: 6 bases; J trimming: 8 bases; junction bases outside the gene matches: 8.

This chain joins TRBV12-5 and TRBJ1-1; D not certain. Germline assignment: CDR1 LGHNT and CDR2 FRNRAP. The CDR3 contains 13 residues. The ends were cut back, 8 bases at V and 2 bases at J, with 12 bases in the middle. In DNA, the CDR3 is TGTGCTAGTCTCGGTCAGCCTAACACTGAAGCTTTCTTT. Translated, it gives CASLGQPNTEAFF.

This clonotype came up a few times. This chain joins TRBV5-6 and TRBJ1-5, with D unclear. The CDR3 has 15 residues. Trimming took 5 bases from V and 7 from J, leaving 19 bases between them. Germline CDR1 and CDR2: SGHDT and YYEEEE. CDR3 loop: CASSQRRLGSQPQHF. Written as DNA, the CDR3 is TGTGCCAGCAGTCAGCGCCGGCTCGGGTCCCAGCCCCAGCATTTT.

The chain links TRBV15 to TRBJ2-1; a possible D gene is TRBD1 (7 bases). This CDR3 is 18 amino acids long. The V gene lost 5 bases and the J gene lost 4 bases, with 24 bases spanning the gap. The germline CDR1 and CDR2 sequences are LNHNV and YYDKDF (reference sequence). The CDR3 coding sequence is TGTGCCACCAGCTCCCAGGGGGTCGGGGACTCCTTATACAATGAGCAGTTCTTC. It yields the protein CATSSQGVGDSLYNEQFF.

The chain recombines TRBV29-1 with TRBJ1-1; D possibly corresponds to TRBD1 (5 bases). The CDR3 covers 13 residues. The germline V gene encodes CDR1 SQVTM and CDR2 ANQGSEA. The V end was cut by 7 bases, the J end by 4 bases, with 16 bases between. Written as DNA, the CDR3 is TGCAGCGGTGACAGCGGAGTAGTCACTGAAGCTTTCTTT. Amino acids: CSGDSGVVTEAFF.

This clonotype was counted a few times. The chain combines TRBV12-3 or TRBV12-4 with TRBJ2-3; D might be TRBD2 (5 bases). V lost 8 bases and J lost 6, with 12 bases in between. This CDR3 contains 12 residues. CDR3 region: CASLERGDTQYF. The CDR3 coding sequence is TGTGCCAGCTTAGAGAGAGGGGATACGCAGTATTTT.

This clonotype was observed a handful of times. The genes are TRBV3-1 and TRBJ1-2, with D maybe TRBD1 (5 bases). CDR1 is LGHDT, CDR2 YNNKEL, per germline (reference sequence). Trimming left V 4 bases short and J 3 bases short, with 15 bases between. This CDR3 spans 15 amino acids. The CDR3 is CASSRFTQGDYGYTF. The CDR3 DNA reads TGTGCCAGCAGCCGATTTACCCAGGGTGACTATGGCTACACCTTC.

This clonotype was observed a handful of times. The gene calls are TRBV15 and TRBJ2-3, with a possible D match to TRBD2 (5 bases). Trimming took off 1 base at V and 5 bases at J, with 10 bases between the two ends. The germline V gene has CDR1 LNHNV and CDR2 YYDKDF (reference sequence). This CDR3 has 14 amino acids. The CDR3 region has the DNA TGTGCCACCAGCAGAGTACCAGCGGAAGATACGCAGTATTTT. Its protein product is CATSRVPAEDTQYF.

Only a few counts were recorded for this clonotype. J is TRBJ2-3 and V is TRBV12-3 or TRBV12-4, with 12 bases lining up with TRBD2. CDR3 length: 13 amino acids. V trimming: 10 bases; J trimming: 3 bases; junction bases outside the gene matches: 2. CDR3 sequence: CATGLAGTDTQYF. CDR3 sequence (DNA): TGTGCCACCGGACTAGCGGGAACAGATACGCAGTATTTT.

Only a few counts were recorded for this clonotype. CDR3 coding DNA: TGTGCCAGCAGCTTTGCTCCAGCGGGAAAGAACACCGGGGAGCTGTTTTTT. The encoded protein is CASSFAPAGKNTGELFF. This sequence joins TRBV7-2 and TRBJ2-2; 7 nucleotides match TRBD2. The germline V gene has CDR1 SGHTA and CDR2 FQGNSA. This CDR3 contains 17 residues. With 3 bases clipped from V and 1 base from J, the junction kept 8 bases outside the gene matches.

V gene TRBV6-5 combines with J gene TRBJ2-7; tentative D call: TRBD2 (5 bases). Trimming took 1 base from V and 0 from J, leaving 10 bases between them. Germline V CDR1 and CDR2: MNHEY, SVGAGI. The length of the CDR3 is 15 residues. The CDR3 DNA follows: TGTGCCAGCAGTTACTTCGAGGGTTCCTCCTACGAGCAGTACTTC. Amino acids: CASSYFEGSSYEQYF.